This TCR beta chain comes out of a study of blood T cell repertoires in COVID-19 (dated by TCRdb to 2018 to 2021). Background on the whole study: The collaborator samples originated in the United States, Italy and Spain and spanned the acute and convalescent phases of COVID-19. The material from the prospective study consisted of cDNA or gDNA derived from T cells, B-cell-depleted T cells, or PBMCs. The dataset comprised deeply sampled blood TCRbeta repertoires from subjects exposed to, actively infected with, or recovered from COVID-19. The repertoires were released in a freely available public database intended as a resource for research on the immune response to SARS-CoV-2. Samples were obtained from the ongoing ImmuneRACE study (first 160 participants) and from 1,254 subjects provided by 6 global collaborators. Sample metadata almost always included a de-identified subject ID, COVID-19 status, age in years and sex. Where available, HLA class I and class II types were taken from metadata supplied by the sample provider and were not determined by assay-based typing. Study-level results and caveats: Clinical and demographic metadata were provided uncurated, with the amount varying by source and participant.

Worth noting for this clone: This clone's antigen is unknown. Within one base of it there is no much larger clone, and no base qualities were kept.

The immunoSEQ Assay, a bias-controlled multiplex PCR, was used to amplify TCRbeta CDR3 regions from genomic DNA. As for the authors' bioinformatics: Nucleated cell counts per sample were estimated from amplification of reference gene primers within the assay. To quantify the absolute abundance of each unique TCRbeta CDR3 rearrangement, sequence reads were collapsed and filtered. Productive Simpson clonality was computed per sample as the square root of Simpson's diversity index over productive rearrangements. The table was pulled from immuneACCESS by TCRdb, which kept in-frame rearrangements only. Such tables lose some clones; where checked, under half of the loss comes from unresolved V genes, and the rest has no known cause. The D gene and trimming were derived from the DNA, and the V and J assignments and clone size from that table. This sample holds hundreds of thousands of clones; roughly 90% were observed only once. In total, the top ten clones hold 0.82% of the sample.

The CDR3 holds 16 amino acids from the cysteine to the phenylalanine. The read is trimmed to its CDR3 DNA, 48 bases read in frame from base 1. The germline V gene gives CDR1 as SGHNT and CDR2 as YENEEA. V is cut by 2 bases and J by 0 bases, and the space between the germline ends is 11 bases. One collaborating source in Seattle enrolled patients during active infection and followed them longitudinally through the course of disease. The collaborating institutions used their own protocols to collect whole blood in K2EDTA tubes. For TCRbeta analysis, collaborators shipped samples in one of three forms: frozen whole blood, isolated PBMCs, or DNA extracted from either of those sample types.

The chain is encoded by TRBV11-3 joined to TRBJ2-1, with the D gene call left open. Sequencing was done on a sample of peripheral blood. This sequence was found in a man in his 60s with COVID-19, enrolled during active disease. The sequenced DNA: TGTGCCAGCAGCTTACGGCGTGCTAGCTCCTACAATGAGCAGTTCTTC. This sequence encodes CASSLRRASSYNEQFF. Beyond the CDR3, the reference TRBV11-3 and TRBJ2-1 genes provide the residues; the full variable domain reads: EAGVVQSPRYKIIEKKQPVAFWCNPISGHNTLYWYLQNLGQGPELLIRYENEEAVDDSQLPKDRFSAERLKGVDSTLKIQPAELGDSAVYLCASSLRRASSYNEQFFGPGTRLTVL.